Presented here are 22 T cell receptor beta chains from one specimen sequenced in a study of CD8+ T cells in alopecia areata. The treatment is: oral pan-JAK inhibitor, 5-10 mg twice daily. cDNA serving as the sequencing template came from extracted, reverse transcribed RNA. Some clones are missing from TCRdb's copy, which holds only in-frame ones; the method was immunoSEQ multiplex PCR. The data show more than 95,000 clones, just over 85% seen once. The specimen was CD8+ T cells sorted from blood, collected at approximately week 30, from a patient treated with tofacitinib. These receptors all come from a human donor with alopecia areata.

This chain uses TRBV28 with TRBJ2-2; 9 bases map to TRBD2. The junction had 15 bases not matched to a gene; V was cut back by 4 bases and J by 3 bases. Germline lookup yields CDR1 MDHEN and CDR2 SYDVKM. CDR3 length: 19 amino acids. The CDR3 loop is CASSSIGSGGPKDTGELFF. As DNA, the CDR3 is TGTGCCAGCAGTTCTATAGGTAGCGGGGGCCCGAAGGACACCGGGGAGCTGTTTTTT.

A word on this clone: Distinct nucleotide sequences in the sample also encode this CDR3. The CDR3 DNA sequence: TGCGCCAGCAGGAACCAGGCTGAGCAGTTCTTC. Protein sequence: CASRNQAEQFF. V gene TRBV4-1 combines with J gene TRBJ2-1, with D uncertain. V lost 6 bases, J lost 9 bases, and 9 bases lay in between. The CDR3 runs to 11 residues. Germline V gene sequence: CDR1 MGHRA, CDR2 YSYEKL.

This rearrangement joins TRBV10-3 to TRBJ2-7; D gene uncertain. In germline, CDR1 is ENHRY, CDR2 SYGVKD. Trimming stripped 4 bases from V and 4 bases from J, with 17 bases between. The CDR3 is made up of 15 amino acids. CDR3 nucleotide sequence: TGTGCCATCAGTGTCGACCCCTGGTTGGGATACGAGCAGTACTTC. Its translation is CAISVDPWLGYEQYF.

The chain joins TRBV7-9 to TRBJ2-1, with unresolved D. Looked up from germline, CDR1 is SEHNR and CDR2 is FQNEAQ (reference sequence). Trimming pared 3 bases from V and 5 bases from J, leaving 8 bases between. There are 13 residues in the CDR3. The CDR3 loop is CASSLSPDNEQFF. The CDR3 nucleotides are TGTGCCAGCAGCTTGAGTCCAGACAATGAGCAGTTCTTC.

The CDR3 here is CASSLAWVAGANVLTF. CDR3 in DNA: TGTGCCAGCAGCTTGGCGTGGGTCGCTGGGGCCAACGTCCTGACTTTC. V and J are TRBV5-6 and TRBJ2-6; D is unresolved. V was shortened by 0 bases and J by 2 bases, with 9 bases between the two germline ends. Looked up from germline, CDR1 is SGHDT and CDR2 is YYEEEE. The CDR3 extends over 16 amino acids.

The chain employs TRBV27 and TRBJ1-3, with 10 bases aligning to TRBD1. V shed 5 bases and J 2 bases; nucleotides not matched to a gene: 3. Germline CDR1 MNHEY, CDR2 SMNVEV (reference sequence). This CDR3 contains 15 residues. CDR3 sequence (DNA): TGTGCCAGCAGTACCGGGACAGGGGCTGGAAACACCATATATTTT. It specifies CASSTGTGAGNTIYF.

The table lists this clone with a count of one. V gene TRBV29-1 combines with J gene TRBJ2-2; D ambiguous. This CDR3 comprises 13 residues. Trimming cost V 5 bases and J 0 bases, with 7 bases left between them. CDR1 and CDR2 from the germline V gene are SQVTM and ANQGSEA. Written as DNA, the CDR3 is TGCAGCGTTTCGATAGCGAACACCGGGGAGCTGTTTTTT. As protein: CSVSIANTGELFF.

The chain links TRBV27 to TRBJ2-7, with D possibly being TRBD1 (5 bases). Trimming cost V 5 bases and J 5 bases, with 16 bases left between them. This CDR3 comprises 14 residues. Per germline, CDR1 MNHEY and CDR2 SMNVEV (reference sequence). In nucleotides, the CDR3 is TGTGCCAGCAGTCTCATACAGGATCCCCACGAGCAGTACTTC. This encodes CASSLIQDPHEQYF.

The chain links TRBV4-3 to TRBJ2-5; 14 bases agree with TRBD2. The CDR3 is 17 residues long. Germline assignment: CDR1 LGHNA and CDR2 YSLEER. Trimming cost V 1 base and J 5 bases; bases outside gene matches: 6. CDR3 region: CASSQGLAGGPGETQYF. CDR3 nucleotides: TGCGCCAGCAGCCAAGGACTAGCGGGAGGGCCGGGGGAGACCCAGTACTTC.

This clone was observed a handful of times. V gene TRBV7-9 combines with J gene TRBJ2-7; no reliable D call. Germline CDR1 SEHNR, CDR2 FQNEAQ (reference sequence). The V end was cut by 2 bases, the J end by 2 bases, with 10 bases between. This CDR3 contains 14 residues. CDR3 residues: CASSLPSQPYEQYF. CDR3 nucleotide sequence: TGTGCCAGCAGCTTACCGTCGCAGCCCTACGAGCAGTACTTC.

CDR3 in amino acids: CASSLGTASSYEQYF. CDR3 in DNA: TGCGCCAGCAGCTTGGGAACAGCGAGCTCCTACGAGCAGTACTTC. V gene TRBV5-1 combines with J gene TRBJ2-7; no definite D call. The CDR3 has 15 amino acids. Trimming removed 0 bases at V and 0 bases at J, with 10 bases between. Germline-derived CDR1 and CDR2 are SGHRS and YFSETQ.

The V and J genes are TRBV4-1 and TRBJ2-1, with TRBD2 matching over 8 bases. Germline V gene data show CDR1 as MGHRA and CDR2 as YSYEKL. The CDR3 runs to 16 residues. Trimming cost V 4 bases and J 4 bases; bases outside gene matches: 9. In DNA, the CDR3 is TGCGCCAGCAGCCCCATTGCGGGAGGAGGTTACAATGAGCAGTTCTTC. This codes for CASSPIAGGGYNEQFF.

This clone was seen just once. The chain combines TRBV27 with TRBJ1-5, with D hard to call. The CDR3 has 13 amino acids. Germline V gene lookup returns CDR1 MNHEY and CDR2 SMNVEV (reference sequence). Trimming took off 4 bases at V and 4 bases at J, with 8 bases between the two ends. The CDR3 region is CASSWVKNQPQHF. DNA for the CDR3: TGTGCCAGCAGTTGGGTCAAGAATCAGCCCCAGCATTTT.

This chain connects TRBV5-1 to TRBJ2-1, with 10 bases fitting TRBD2. Germline assignment: CDR1 SGHRS and CDR2 YFSETQ. This CDR3 is built from 15 residues. Trimming removed 0 bases from V and 6 bases from J; junction bases left unmatched: 3. CDR3 nucleotide sequence: TGCGCCAGCAGCTTGGGGGCTAGCGGGAGCAATGAGCAGTTCTTC. Translating it yields CASSLGASGSNEQFF.

The genes are TRBV18 and TRBJ2-1, with 12 nucleotides matching TRBD2. Germline CDR1 KGHSH, CDR2 LQKENI. V shed 3 bases and J 1 base; nucleotides not matched to a gene: 10. This CDR3 is built from 19 residues. This CDR3 is CASSPLALAGGESYNEQFF. DNA of the CDR3: TGTGCCAGCTCACCCCTGGCACTAGCGGGAGGTGAGTCCTACAATGAGCAGTTCTTC.

This chain joins TRBV6-5 and TRBJ2-5; D not certain. This CDR3 region has 14 residues. Per the germline V gene, CDR1 is MNHEY and CDR2 is SVGAGI. The V gene lost 5 bases and the J gene lost 2 bases, with 12 bases spanning the gap. DNA for the CDR3: TGTGCCAGCAGTCCGACTGGCGCGCAAGAGACCCAGTACTTC. This encodes CASSPTGAQETQYF.

CDR3 residues: CASSSEMTKDDNEQFF. The CDR3 DNA is TGTGCCAGCAGCTCTGAGATGACAAAGGACGACAATGAGCAGTTCTTC. J is TRBJ2-1 and V is TRBV7-9; D is ambiguous. The CDR3 loop spans 16 amino acids. Trimming stripped 4 bases from V and 5 bases from J, with 18 bases between. The germline V gene encodes CDR1 SEHNR and CDR2 FQNEAQ (reference sequence).

CDR3 region: CASSTGLAGGSSDTQYF. The CDR3 nucleotides read TGTGCCAGCAGCACTGGACTAGCGGGGGGGAGTTCAGATACGCAGTATTTT. V usage is TRBV9 and J usage is TRBJ2-3; the match to TRBD2 covers 15 bases. Germline V gene lookup returns CDR1 SGDLS and CDR2 YYNGEE. J was trimmed by 4 bases and V by 4 bases; bases with no gene match: 7. CDR3 length equals 17 residues.

The genes are TRBV7-2 and TRBJ2-1, with 10 bases that match TRBD2. With V trimmed by 2 bases and J by 8 bases, 9 bases remained unmatched. The CDR3 length is 16 residues. The germline CDR1 and CDR2 sequences are SGHTA and FQGNSA. The CDR3 spells CASSLIPSGRLDEQFF. CDR3 nucleotide sequence: TGTGCCAGCAGCTTAATCCCTAGCGGGAGACTGGATGAGCAGTTCTTC.

The rearrangement uses TRBV7-9 and TRBJ2-3, with 8 nucleotides matching TRBD2. This CDR3 has 14 amino acids. The germline CDR1 and CDR2 sequences are SEHNR and FQNEAQ (reference sequence). J was trimmed by 3 bases and V by 8 bases; bases with no gene match: 7. The CDR3 loop is CASPSGRGTDTQYF. The DNA of the CDR3 is TGTGCCAGCCCCAGCGGGAGAGGGACAGATACGCAGTATTTT.

The DNA for the CDR3 is TGTGCCAGCAGCCGATGGAGCTATGAGCAGTTCTTC. It is translated as CASSRWSYEQFF. The V gene is TRBV11-2, the J gene TRBJ2-1; D remains unclear. The V end was cut by 5 bases, the J end by 8 bases, with 10 bases between. This CDR3 comprises 12 residues. Per germline, CDR1 SGHAT and CDR2 FQNNGV.

The rearrangement links TRBV7-9 to TRBJ2-1, with D unclear. From germline, CDR1 is SEHNR and CDR2 FQNEAQ (reference sequence). This CDR3 has 14 amino acids. Trimming shortened V by 6 bases and J by 9 bases, and 18 bases separated the two germline ends. The CDR3 nucleotides read TGTGCCAGCAGTTCAACTGGTCCGATTGGTGAGCAGTTCTTC. Protein product: CASSSTGPIGEQFF.